This TCR beta chain was retrieved from a study of CD8+ T cells in alopecia areata. Study-level results: Shared TCR sequences were less clear between patients than in mice, possibly partly from HLA diversity.

This clone was seen a single time. Antigen: not known. Germline loops: CDR1 SGHRS, CDR2 YFSETQ. The CDR3 has 13 residues. Trimming left V 0 bases short and J 0 bases short, with 3 bases between. Extraction and reverse transcription of RNA yielded cDNA as the sequencing template. Using immunoSEQ multiplex PCR, the repertoire was profiled, and TCRdb retains in-frame clones only, with some absent. Seen here are about 140,000 clones, more than 55% observed once, and the top ten hold 35% to 40%. The receptor was isolated from a human donor in good health. The chain recombines TRBV5-1 with TRBJ1-1; D remains ambiguous. The sequenced material came from CD8+ T cells sorted from blood. In nucleotides, the CDR3 is TGCGCCAGCAGCTTGGGTATGAACACTGAAGCTTTCTTT. Amino acids: CASSLGMNTEAFF.